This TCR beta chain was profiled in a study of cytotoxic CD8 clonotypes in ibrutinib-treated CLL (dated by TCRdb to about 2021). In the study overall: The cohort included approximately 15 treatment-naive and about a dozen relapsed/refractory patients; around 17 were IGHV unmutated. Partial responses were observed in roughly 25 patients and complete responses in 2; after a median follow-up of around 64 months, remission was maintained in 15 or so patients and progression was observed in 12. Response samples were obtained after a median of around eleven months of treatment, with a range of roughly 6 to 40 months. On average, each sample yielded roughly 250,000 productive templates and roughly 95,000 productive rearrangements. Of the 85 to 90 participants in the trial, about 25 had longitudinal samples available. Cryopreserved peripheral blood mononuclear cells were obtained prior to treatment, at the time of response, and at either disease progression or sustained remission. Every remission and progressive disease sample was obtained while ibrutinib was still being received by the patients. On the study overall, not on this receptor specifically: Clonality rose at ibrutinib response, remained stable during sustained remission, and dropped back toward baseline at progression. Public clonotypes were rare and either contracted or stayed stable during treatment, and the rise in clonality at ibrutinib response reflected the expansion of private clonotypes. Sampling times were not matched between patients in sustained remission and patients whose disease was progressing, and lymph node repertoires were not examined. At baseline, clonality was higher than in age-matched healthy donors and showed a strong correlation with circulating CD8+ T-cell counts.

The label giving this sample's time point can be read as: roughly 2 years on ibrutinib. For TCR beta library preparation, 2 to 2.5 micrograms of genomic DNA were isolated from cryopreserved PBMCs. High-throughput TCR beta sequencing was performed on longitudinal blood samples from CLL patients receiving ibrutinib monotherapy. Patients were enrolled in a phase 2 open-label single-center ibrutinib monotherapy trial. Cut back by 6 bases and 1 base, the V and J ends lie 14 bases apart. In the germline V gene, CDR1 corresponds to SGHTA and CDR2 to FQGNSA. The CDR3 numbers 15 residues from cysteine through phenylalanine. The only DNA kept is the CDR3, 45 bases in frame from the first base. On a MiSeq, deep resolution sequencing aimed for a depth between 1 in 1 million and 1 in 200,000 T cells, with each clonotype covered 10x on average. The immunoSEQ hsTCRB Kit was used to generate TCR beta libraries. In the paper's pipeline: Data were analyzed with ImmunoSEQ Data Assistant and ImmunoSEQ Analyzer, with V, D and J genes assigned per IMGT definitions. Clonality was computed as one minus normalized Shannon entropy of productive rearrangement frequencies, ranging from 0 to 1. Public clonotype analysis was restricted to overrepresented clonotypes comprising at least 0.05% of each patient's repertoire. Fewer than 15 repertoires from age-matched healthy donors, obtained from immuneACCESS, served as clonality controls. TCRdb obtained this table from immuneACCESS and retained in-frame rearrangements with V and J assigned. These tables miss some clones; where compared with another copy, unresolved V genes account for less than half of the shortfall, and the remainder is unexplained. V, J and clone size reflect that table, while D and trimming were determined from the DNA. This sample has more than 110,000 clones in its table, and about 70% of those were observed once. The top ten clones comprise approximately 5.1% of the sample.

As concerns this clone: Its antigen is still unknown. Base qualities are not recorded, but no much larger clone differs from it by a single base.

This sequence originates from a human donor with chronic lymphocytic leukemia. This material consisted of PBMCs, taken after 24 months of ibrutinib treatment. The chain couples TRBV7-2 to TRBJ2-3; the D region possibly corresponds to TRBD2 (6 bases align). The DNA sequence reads TGTGCCAGCAGACCCGGGAGTTGGGGCACAGATACGCAGTATTTT. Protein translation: CASRPGSWGTDTQYF.